This is a list of T cell receptor beta chains from one sample in a study of blood T cell repertoires in COVID-19. Method: immunoSEQ multiplex PCR; TCRdb's copy keeps in-frame clones and lacks some. Of roughly 180,000 clones in the sample, roughly 88% are singletons; the top ten hold 6.9%. The specimen sequenced was peripheral blood. The receptors shown here come from a man at least 80 years old with COVID-19, enrolled during active disease. The CDR3 runs from the conserved cysteine through the conserved F or W. A D gene is named only where the DNA matches it firmly. Clone size appears in some rows only: once, few, many, or a class for an expanded clone.

>TRBD2|TRBJ2-5|TRBV10-3|NA
CAISAGGRETQYF
TGTGCCATCAGTGCGGGGGGGCGAGAGACCCAGTACTTC
>NA|TRBJ1-1|TRBV5-1|NA
CASSLGQQNTEAFF
TGCGCCAGCAGCTTGGGACAGCAGAACACTGAAGCTTTCTTT
>NA|TRBJ1-6|TRBV7-9|NA
CASSFGQYNSPLHF
TGTGCCAGCAGCTTCGGACAGTATAATTCACCCCTCCACTTT
>TRBD1|TRBJ1-1|TRBV5-1|NA
CASSPGQGFTEAFF
TGCGCCAGCAGCCCGGGACAGGGCTTCACTGAAGCTTTCTTT
>TRBD1|TRBJ2-5|TRBV18|NA
CASSPGQGKQETQYF
TGTGCCAGCTCACCAGGACAGGGCAAGCAAGAGACCCAGTACTTC
>TRBD1|TRBJ1-2|TRBV28|once
CASSPRDRSPFSYGYTF
TGTGCCAGCAGTCCCCGGGACAGGTCCCCTTTCTCCTATGGCTACACCTTC
>TRBD1|TRBJ2-2|TRBV19|NA
CASRDRGPGELFF
TGTGCCAGTAGGGACAGGGGTCCCGGGGAGCTGTTTTTT
>NA|TRBJ1-1|TRBV3-1/TRBV3-2|NA
CASSRQGPTEAFF
TGTGCCAGCAGCCGCCAGGGTCCCACTGAAGCTTTCTTT
>NA|TRBJ1-1|TRBV18|NA
CASSRQGWGTEAFF
TGTGCCAGCTCACGCCAGGGGTGGGGCACTGAAGCTTTCTTT
>TRBD1|TRBJ1-1|TRBV7-2|NA
CASSPRQGLTEAFF
TGTGCCAGCAGCCCTAGACAGGGGCTAACTGAAGCTTTCTTT
>NA|TRBJ2-5|TRBV18|NA
CASSPPYEAFQETQYF
TGTGCCAGCTCACCCCCGTATGAAGCCTTCCAAGAGACCCAGTACTTC
>NA|TRBJ2-2|TRBV2|NA
CASIGTRAGELFF
TGTGCCAGCATCGGCACCCGGGCCGGGGAGCTGTTTTTT
>TRBD1|TRBJ1-1|TRBV9|NA
CASSTGQGPGEAFF
TGTGCCAGCAGCACGGGACAGGGGCCGGGTGAAGCTTTCTTT
>NA|TRBJ1-1|TRBV7-3|NA
CASSYSGKTEAFF
TGTGCCAGCTCCTATTCGGGGAAGACTGAAGCTTTCTTT
>NA|TRBJ2-2|TRBV13|once
CASSFRVPGELFF
TGTGCCAGCAGCTTCAGGGTTCCCGGGGAGCTGTTTTTT